This T cell receptor (beta chain) was observed in a study of OX40 agonist ivuxolimab in advanced cancers. Looking at the study overall: Among those enrolled, mean age was approximately 60 years (range roughly 20 to 80) and approximately 83% were male.

The CDR3 has 13 amino acids. The V end lost 7 bases, the J end lost 0 bases, and 10 bases lay between the germline ends. The germline gives CDR1 SNHLY, CDR2 FYNNEI. Data came from immunoSEQ multiplex PCR; TCRdb stores just in-frame clones and leaves some out. The sample has 90,000 to 130,000 clones; about 91% are singletons. The sequences come from CD4+ or CD8+ T cells sorted from blood, collected in a trial of the OX40 agonist ivuxolimab. This rearrangement joins TRBV2 to TRBJ2-7; D not certain. This receptor was identified in an adult with an advanced solid tumor such as melanoma, head and neck, liver or kidney cancer. The CDR3, as DNA: TGTGCCAGCATGCCAGAATACTCCTACGAGCAGTACTTC. This translates into CASMPEYSYEQYF.